The 14 T cell receptor beta chains listed next were all sequenced from one sample in a study of regulatory T cells in long-lasting Graves disease. As for time point: newly diagnosed GD, antithyroid drugs for less than 3 months. Construction of the TCR library relied on RNA isolated from PBMCs. CDR3 regions were amplified by Arm-PCR using iRepertoire HTBI primers to build TCR beta libraries. TCRdb reanalysed the multiplex PCR reads using MiXCR and keeps one entry per CDR3 protein. This table holds about 460,000 distinct CDR3 sequences, around 13% found once. The sample also formed part of further work on T cells in Graves' hyperthyroidism and ophthalmopathy.

The sequencing used peripheral blood mononuclear cells (PBMCs), collected at new diagnosis, from a patient treated with antithyroid drugs. These receptors originate from a woman aged 45-59 years with Graves disease.

This clonotype was seen ten or more times. For the CDR3, the DNA is TGTGCCAGCAGCCTAGACTGGCAGGGCAGCAATCAGCCCCAGCATTTT. Translated, it gives CASSLDWQGSNQPQHF. The chain couples TRBV7-2 to TRBJ1-5; TRBD1 might be the D (5 bases). Germline V gene data show CDR1 as SGHTA and CDR2 as FQGNSA. V was cut by 5 bases and J by 1 base, with 15 bases left in between. The CDR3 runs to 16 residues.

This clonotype showed up just a few times. This may stem from a read error, because a much larger clone lies one nucleotide away. This sequence joins TRBV6-1 and TRBJ2-2; D is perhaps TRBD2 (5 bases). The CDR3 totals 13 residues. CDR1 is MNHNS, CDR2 SASEGT, per germline. CDR3 DNA: TGTGCCAGCAGTCATGGAGACACCGGGGAGCCGTTTTTT. Its protein product is CASSHGDTGEPFF.

This clonotype has ten or more counts. The genes are TRBV6-1 and TRBJ1-1; 9 bases fit TRBD1. The CDR3 has 16 amino acids. Germline lookup yields CDR1 MNHNS and CDR2 SASEGT. The junction had 7 bases not matched to a gene; V was cut back by 5 bases and J by 0 bases. CDR3 in amino acids: CASSNQGQGMNTEAFF. Written as DNA, the CDR3 is TGTGCCAGCAGTAACCAAGGACAGGGGATGAACACTGAAGCTTTCTTT.

Details on this clonotype: This sequence may be a read error, since a much larger clone differs from it by one base. V is TRBV28 and J is TRBJ2-1; 10 bases fit TRBD1. This CDR3 region has 13 residues. Per the germline V gene, CDR1 is MDHEN and CDR2 is SYDVKM. The V and J ends lost 5 bases and 10 bases, in that order; junction bases with no gene match: 5. CDR3 nucleotides: TGTGCCAGCAGTCCGACAGGGGGCTACGAGCAGTTCTTC. Residues: CASSPTGGYEQFF. The full variable domain, rest sourced from reference TRBV28 and TRBJ2-1, is DVKVTQSSRYLVKRTGEKVFLECVQDMDHENMFWYRQDPGLGLRLIYFSYDVKMKEKGDIPEGYSVSREKKERFSLILESASTNQTSMYLCASSPTGGYEQFFGPGTRLTVL.

This clonotype was counted between two and nine times. The genes are TRBV29-1 and TRBJ2-3; D possibly corresponds to TRBD2 (5 bases). Germline CDR1 SQVTM, CDR2 ANQGSEA. The CDR3 loop spans 19 amino acids. With 1 base removed from V and 2 bases from J, the gap between germline ends came to 25 bases. The CDR3 DNA reads TGCAGCGTTGAAGGGCAGATGGGAGCCGGGAAAGCAAACACAGATACGCAGTATTTT. Amino acids: CSVEGQMGAGKANTDTQYF.

The rearrangement links TRBV27 to TRBJ2-1, with 9 bases fitting TRBD2. The CDR3 length is 15 residues. Germline CDR1 is MNHEY and CDR2 is SMNVEV (reference sequence). Losses at the gene ends were 9 bases for V and 9 bases for J; bases not matched to a gene: 15. This chain's CDR3 is CASTYAGGPHTEQFF. CDR3 nucleotide sequence: TGTGCCAGTACGTACGCGGGAGGGCCACACACTGAGCAGTTCTTC.

In this sample, this clonotype turned up a few times. The CDR3 reads CASSQDAGLGNNEQFF. CDR3 coding DNA: TGTGCCAGCAGCCAAGATGCCGGCCTAGGCAACAATGAGCAGTTCTTC. The chain recombines TRBV14 with TRBJ2-1, with D unclear. Trimming shortened V by 0 bases and J by 5 bases, and 14 bases separated the two germline ends. This CDR3 has 16 residues. In germline, CDR1 is SGHDN, CDR2 FVKESK.

The table lists this clonotype with many counts. This chain uses TRBV12-3 or TRBV12-4 with TRBJ1-6, with TRBD1 identical over 10 bases. CDR3 length: 14 residues. V shed 3 bases and J 10 bases; nucleotides not matched to a gene: 3. The CDR3 reads CASSFDRGHSPLHF. The CDR3 nucleotides read TGTGCCAGCAGTTTTGACAGGGGGCACTCACCCCTCCACTTT.

The chain is built from TRBV4-2 and TRBJ2-1; a possible D gene is TRBD2 (7 bases). V lost 4 bases, J lost 4 bases, and 17 bases lay in between. The CDR3 loop spans 16 amino acids. The germline V gene has CDR1 LGHNA and CDR2 YNFKEQ. The CDR3 DNA is TGTGCCAGCAGCCGAGAGGGGGGACTATTTTACAATGAGCAGTTCTTC. This encodes CASSREGGLFYNEQFF.

V usage is TRBV12-3 or TRBV12-4 and J usage is TRBJ2-1; TRBD2 matches at 10 bases. J lost 7 bases, V lost 5 bases, and 11 bases had no gene match. The CDR3 covers 16 residues. CDR3 DNA sequence: TGTGCCAGCAGTCCGCGATTTAGCGGGAGGCCGAATGAGCAGTTCTTC. Protein product: CASSPRFSGRPNEQFF.

Ten or more counts support this clonotype. This chain uses TRBV15 with TRBJ1-1, with 7 positions matching TRBD1. Germline lookup yields CDR1 LNHNV and CDR2 YYDKDF (reference sequence). The CDR3 covers 14 residues. After removal of 3 bases from V and 4 bases from J, the junction contained 5 bases not matched to a gene. The CDR3 nucleotides are TGTGCCACCAGCAGCGACAGGGTTAGCACTGAAGCTTTCTTT. Translated, it gives CATSSDRVSTEAFF.

This clonotype was found many times. The chain joins TRBV18 to TRBJ2-3; 7 positions agree with TRBD2. Unmatched junction bases numbered 8, after V lost 0 bases and J lost 5 bases. Germline V CDR1 and CDR2: KGHSH, LQKENI. This CDR3 region has 16 residues. This CDR3 reads CASSPPSGGRLDTQYF. CDR3 bases: TGTGCCAGCTCACCACCCAGCGGCGGGAGATTAGATACGCAGTATTTT.

The sample holds many counts of this clonotype. This chain joins TRBV29-1 and TRBJ2-1; 7 bases align to TRBD2. The CDR3 is 14 residues long. Germline V gene data show CDR1 as SQVTM and CDR2 as ANQGSEA. The J segment lost 0 bases and the V segment lost 3 bases, leaving 2 bases of the junction unmatched. Here the CDR3 DNA reads TGCAGCGTTGACGGGAGGCGCTCCTACAATGAGCAGTTCTTC. Residues: CSVDGRRSYNEQFF.

This chain uses TRBV3-1 with TRBJ1-2; 7 bases are shared with TRBD1. The CDR3 is 13 amino acids. CDR1 is LGHDT and CDR2 is YNNKEL in the germline V gene (reference sequence). Trimming removed 10 bases from V and 2 bases from J; junction bases left unmatched: 7. CDR3 bases: TGTGCCACCTCCGGGACAGAGAACTATGGCTACACCTTC. Translation: CATSGTENYGYTF.